The clone carrying this T cell receptor (beta chain) was detected only a few times. These data originate in a study of blood T cell repertoires in COVID-19. Study-level background: Researchers got acute and convalescent COVID-19 samples from the United States, Italy and Spain. PBMCs, B-cell-depleted T cells, or T cells were the source of the cDNA or gDNA that made up the material.

Trimming cost V 5 bases and J 6 bases; bases outside gene matches: 6. The CDR3 loop spans 15 amino acids. The germline V gene has CDR1 SGHVS and CDR2 FNYEAQ. As processed by the authors: Amplification of reference gene primers was used by the study to estimate nucleated cell counts. Produced via immunoSEQ multiplex PCR; TCRdb's table is partial and in-frame only. That table supplies the V and J calls and clone size; D and trimming were determined from the DNA. The data show roughly 60,000 clones, roughly 85% seen once. This TCR was recovered from a human donor in a cohort sampled during active COVID-19. This chain joins TRBV7-6 and TRBJ1-6; 8 bases align to TRBD1. The sequenced sample was peripheral blood. DNA of the CDR3: TGTGCCAGCAGCAGCACAGGGGGTATTAATTCACCCCTCCACTTT. Its translation: CASSSTGGINSPLHF.